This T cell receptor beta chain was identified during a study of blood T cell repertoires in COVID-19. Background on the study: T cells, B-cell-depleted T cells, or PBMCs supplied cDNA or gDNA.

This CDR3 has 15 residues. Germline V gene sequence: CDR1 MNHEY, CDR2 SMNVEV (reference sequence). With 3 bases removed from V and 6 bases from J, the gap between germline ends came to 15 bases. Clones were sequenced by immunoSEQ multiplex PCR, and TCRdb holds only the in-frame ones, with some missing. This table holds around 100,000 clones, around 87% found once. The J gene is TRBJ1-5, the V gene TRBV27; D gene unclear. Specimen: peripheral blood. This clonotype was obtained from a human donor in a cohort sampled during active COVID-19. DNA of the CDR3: TGTGCCAGCAGTTTTTCTCGGGTTTCGGGTCAGCCCCAGCATTTT. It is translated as CASSFSRVSGQPQHF.